These 8 T cell receptor beta chains came from one sample sequenced in a study of immune evolution from preneoplasia to lung adenocarcinoma. Produced via immunoSEQ multiplex PCR; TCRdb's table is partial and in-frame only. The sample yields 13,000 to 15,000 clones, roughly 77% seen once. The sample consisted of FFPE minimally invasive lung adenocarcinoma tissue. Source of these receptors: a person between 55 and 80 years old with lung adenocarcinoma.

This clone was observed a few times. The chain recombines TRBV5-1 with TRBJ1-5; 8 bases are shared with TRBD1. The CDR3 loop spans 15 amino acids. The V and J ends lost 4 bases and 6 bases, in that order; junction bases with no gene match: 9. CDR1 SGHRS and CDR2 YFSETQ come from the germline V gene. CDR3 sequence reads: CASSPGAGGGQPQHF. In nucleotides, the CDR3 is TGCGCCAGCAGCCCGGGAGCAGGGGGCGGTCAGCCCCAGCATTTT.

The chain has TRBV14 and TRBJ1-2; D ambiguous. Deletions cut 4 bases from V and 4 bases from J, with 10 bases between. The CDR3 is made up of 13 amino acids. From germline, CDR1 is SGHDN and CDR2 FVKESK. CDR3 nucleotides: TGTGCCAGCAGCCTAAGGCAGTCCTATGGCTACACCTTC. Translating gives CASSLRQSYGYTF.

The chain uses TRBV5-1 and TRBJ2-2; 8 bases line up with TRBD1. The germline V gene encodes CDR1 SGHRS and CDR2 YFSETQ. With V trimmed by 4 bases and J by 4 bases, 6 bases remained unmatched. CDR3 length: 15 amino acids. The CDR3 DNA reads TGCGCCAGCAGCGAGACAGGGGTGAGCACCGGGGAGCTGTTTTTT. Translated: CASSETGVSTGELFF.

V is TRBV19 and J is TRBJ1-3, with no clear D. Trimming pared 3 bases from V and 4 bases from J, leaving 13 bases between. Per the germline V gene, CDR1 is LNHDA and CDR2 is SQIVND (reference sequence). This CDR3 region has 15 residues. The CDR3: CASSMGRTTGNTIYF. The CDR3 DNA follows: TGTGCCAGTAGTATGGGCAGAACTACCGGAAACACCATATATTTT.

The chain recombines TRBV5-1 with TRBJ2-2, with 7 bases that match TRBD1. The germline V gene encodes CDR1 SGHRS and CDR2 YFSETQ. The junction had 3 bases not matched to a gene; V was cut back by 1 base and J by 3 bases. This CDR3 is 15 amino acids long. DNA of the CDR3: TGCGCCAGCAGCTTGAGAGGACAGGACACCGGGGAGCTGTTTTTT. It translates to CASSLRGQDTGELFF.

This clone was found once. V is TRBV29-1 and J is TRBJ1-2; 8 nucleotides match TRBD1. This CDR3 region has 16 residues. V gave up 7 bases and J gave up 4 bases; unmatched junction bases: 17. The germline V gene encodes CDR1 SQVTM and CDR2 ANQGSEA. CDR3 protein: CSAGLGGGDRFYGYTF. CDR3 in DNA: TGCAGCGCCGGATTGGGGGGTGGGGACAGGTTCTATGGCTACACCTTC.

This clone was detected a few times. The chain joins TRBV10-3 to TRBJ2-5; the D is unclear. This CDR3 contains 13 residues. The ends were cut back, 3 bases at V and 6 bases at J, with 11 bases in the middle. Germline CDR1 ENHRY, CDR2 SYGVKD. The CDR3 DNA is TGTGCCATCAGTGACGCTGCTGTCCAGACCCAGTACTTC. Its translation: CAISDAAVQTQYF.

This chain joins TRBV7-6 and TRBJ2-1; D is possibly TRBD1 (6 bases). CDR1 and CDR2 (germline): SGHVS, FNYEAQ. Trimming took 5 bases from V and 9 from J, leaving 14 bases between them. CDR3 length equals 13 residues. The CDR3 sequence: CASSLRQVGEQFF. As DNA, the CDR3 is TGTGCCAGCAGCCTCCGACAGGTTGGTGAGCAGTTCTTC.